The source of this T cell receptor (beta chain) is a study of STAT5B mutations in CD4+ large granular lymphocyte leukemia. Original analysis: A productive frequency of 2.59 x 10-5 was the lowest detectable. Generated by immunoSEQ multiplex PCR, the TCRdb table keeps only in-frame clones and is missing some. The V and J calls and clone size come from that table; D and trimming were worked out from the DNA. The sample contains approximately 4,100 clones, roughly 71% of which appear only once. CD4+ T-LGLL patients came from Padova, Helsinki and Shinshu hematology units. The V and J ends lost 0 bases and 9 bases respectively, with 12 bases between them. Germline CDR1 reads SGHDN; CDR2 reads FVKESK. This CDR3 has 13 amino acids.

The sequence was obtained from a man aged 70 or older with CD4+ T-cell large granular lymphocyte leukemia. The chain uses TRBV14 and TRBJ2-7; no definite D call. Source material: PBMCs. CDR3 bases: TGTGCCAGCAGCCAAGATAAAGCTCATGGGCAGTACTTC. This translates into CASSQDKAHGQYF.